The subject of this entry is one TCR beta chain. Its antigen remains unidentified. The CDR3 is made up of 14 amino acids. Germline-derived CDR1 and CDR2 are MNHNY and SVGAGI (reference sequence). V dropped 7 bases and J dropped 4 bases, with 13 bases sitting between them. Here immunoSEQ multiplex PCR was the method, and the copy in TCRdb shows in-frame clones only, minus some. The table includes about 2 million clones, about 95% detected once. Naivety among CD8 cells was defined by CD45RO negativity and positive CCR7 selection, thereby excluding terminally differentiated effector memory CD45RA+ cells. The sample is drawn from a study of shared clonotypes between healthy human individuals. In the study overall: Every donor yielded three CD4 naive, three CD4 memory, two CD8 naive and one CD8 memory plate. General study findings and limits: A handful of donors shared around 5.2% of their naive CD4 clonotypes.

The origin of this receptor is a man between 18 and 35 years old in good health. The chain employs TRBV6-6 and TRBJ2-2; D is unclear. Sequenced sample: naive CD8+ T cells sorted from blood. CDR3 sequence reads: CASTQELGTGELFF. The CDR3 bases are TGTGCCAGCACCCAAGAACTCGGCACCGGGGAGCTGTTTTTT.